This TCR beta chain stems from a study of molecular identifiers for immune sequencing clone quantification (dated by TCRdb to 2016 to 2019). Describing the broader study: For a replicate experiment, RNA from around 20,000 or 100,000 naive CD8 T cells was divided into five aliquots, of which four were sequenced. This methods study used CD8 T cells to benchmark TCR RNA copy counting and molecular-identifier clustering-based TCR repertoire sequencing (MIDCIRS).

As encoded in the germline V gene, CDR1 is SNHLY while CDR2 is FYNNEI. The junction carries 14 bases between V and J, which are trimmed by 0 bases and 3 bases respectively. Spanning cysteine to phenylalanine, the CDR3 consists of 16 amino acids. Only the CDR3 DNA is retained, 48 bases long and in frame from the first base. Library creation used PCR. Sequencer: NextSeq 500. Preparation of bulk TCR libraries followed a previously described approach, with the TCR primers listed in Table S5. Purification of total RNA was performed with the Qiagen AllPrep DNA/RNA kit. Before analysis, reads from multiple sequencing runs of one library were combined. The original methods were these. Reads were retained only if their TCR constant sequence matched exactly, and those retained reads were trimmed to 150 nt and grouped according to their 12-nt molecular barcodes. Reads within each barcode group were sub-clustered using a 15% Levenshtein threshold, and quality-weighted consensus sequences were constructed for each RNA molecule. Non-functional sequences were filtered out, along with any lower-count sequence sitting one edit away from another sequence. Based on a fit of two negative binomial distributions, barcode sub-clusters having less than 20% of the maximum read count were discarded. TCRdb applied fastp at Q25 and MiXCR to the public reads, then kept only in-frame beta chains. Identical CDR3 protein sequences are pooled into one entry, listed with their most common genes and DNA. The V and J calls follow TCRdb's processing rather than the paper's. The sample data list some 680,000 distinct CDR3 sequences, and around 25% of these were observed just once. The ten largest clonotypes hold about 0.8% of the sample.

Naive CD8 T cell libraries were made from about 20,000 to 1,000,000 sorted cells using 10%, 30% or 50% of purified RNA. Naive CD8 T cells, defined as CD8+CD4-CCR7+CD45RA+, were FACS-sorted into RLT Plus buffer on a BD FACSAria II. To test detection sensitivity, Jurkat RNA equal to ten TCR copies was added to samples of roughly 18,000-1,100,000 naive CD8 T cells. CD8 T cells were enriched using RosetteSep CD8+ T Cell Enrichment Cocktail and Ficoll-Paque, and the enriched cells then underwent ACK red cell lysis. For this clonotype: The clone's antigen remains unknown. No base quality information exists; no much larger clone differs at one position.

Study-level results and caveats: Even against a background of some 1 million naive CD8 T cells, spiked-in Jurkat TCR RNA amounting to a single cell's worth was reported to be detectable. Spiked-in Jurkat TCR RNA (approximately 10 copies' worth), which is not part of the donor repertoire, was contained in the naive libraries. When barcode sub-clustering was not used, chimeric consensus sequences inflated TCR diversity, with chimeras reaching as high as 47%. Clones above 20 RNA copies held over 99% of molecules in CMV-specific effector cells but under 1% in naive cells. Modeling indicated approximately 3.1 TCR RNA copies recovered per cell, compared with roughly 10 by digital PCR, which implies a capture efficiency of approximately 30%. Highly expanded clone sizes could be underestimated if identical TCR molecules share a barcode.

The V gene is TRBV2 and the J gene is TRBJ2-5; the D gene remains uncertain. The receptor was isolated from a human donor in good health. Some libraries in this study had Jurkat cell RNA spiked in. The sequenced sample consisted of naive CD8+ T cells from blood, with Jurkat cell RNA spiked in. Explained via the paper, the cell subset or site label denotes: FACS-sorted CD8+CD4-CCR7+CD45RA+ naive T cells. This receptor has the CDR3 CASSEALTPWEETQYF. The DNA sequence is given as TGTGCCAGCAGTGAAGCGCTTACCCCCTGGGAAGAGACCCAGTACTTC.